One sample yielded the 29 T cell receptor beta chains listed below, sequenced in a study of blood T cell repertoires in COVID-19. Data came from immunoSEQ multiplex PCR; TCRdb stores just in-frame clones and leaves some out. The sample holds roughly 100,000 clones, more than 75% seen once. Sequencing was performed on peripheral blood. Receptors originate from a human donor in a cohort sampled during active COVID-19.

V gene TRBV5-4 combines with J gene TRBJ1-1; possibly TRBD1 for D (5 bases). The CDR3 has 15 amino acids. CDR1 SGHNT and CDR2 YYREEE come from the germline V gene (reference sequence). V dropped 4 bases and J dropped 0 bases, with 13 bases sitting between them. The CDR3 DNA sequence: TGTGCCAGCAGCCCGGCCGGGGGAATGAACACTGAAGCTTTCTTT. Translating gives CASSPAGGMNTEAFF.

The chain carries TRBV10-3 and TRBJ1-2, with TRBD1 identical over 8 bases. The CDR3 runs 13 residues. Germline trimming cut 11 bases from V and 4 bases from J; bases unmatched to any gene: 9. CDR1 is ENHRY and CDR2 is SYGVKD in the germline V gene. The CDR3: CAFGQGSGYGYTF. In nucleotides, the CDR3 is TGTGCCTTTGGACAGGGATCCGGCTATGGCTACACCTTC.

The chain has TRBV19 and TRBJ2-5, with TRBD2 matching over 7 bases. This CDR3 comprises 17 residues. V shed 5 bases, J shed 1 base, and the junction held 13 bases outside the gene matches. Germline V gene sequence: CDR1 LNHDA, CDR2 SQIVND (reference sequence). CDR3 amino acids: CASSSGLEWWGQETQYF. CDR3 sequence (DNA): TGTGCCAGTAGTTCTGGACTAGAGTGGTGGGGCCAAGAGACCCAGTACTTC.

This chain joins TRBV7-2 and TRBJ2-3; 10 bases map to TRBD1. The germline gives CDR1 SGHTA, CDR2 FQGNSA. V trimming: 6 bases; J trimming: 4 bases; junction bases outside the gene matches: 7. The CDR3 totals 15 residues. The DNA for the CDR3 is TGTGCCAGCAGGAGGGGACAGGGGTCCGCAGATACGCAGTATTTT. Residues: CASRRGQGSADTQYF.

The chain links TRBV11-2 to TRBJ1-1, with TRBD1 matching over 7 bases. The V gene's germline CDR1 is SGHAT and CDR2 FQNNGV. The V gene end was trimmed by 6 bases and the J gene end by 4 bases; junction bases not matched to a gene: 5. This CDR3 spans 13 amino acids. CDR3 DNA sequence: TGTGCCAGCAGTCCGACAGGGTCCACTGAAGCTTTCTTT. It codes for CASSPTGSTEAFF. The variable domain in full, with the rest retrieved from reference TRBV11-2 and TRBJ1-1, is EAGVAQSPRYKIIEKRQSVAFWCNPISGHATLYWYQQILGQGPKLLIQFQNNGVVDDSQLPKDRFSAERLKGVDSTLKIQPAKLEDSAVYLCASSPTGSTEAFFGQGTRLTVV.

This rearrangement joins TRBV18 to TRBJ2-2, with 7 bases aligning to TRBD2. Germline V gives CDR1 KGHSH, CDR2 LQKENI. V dropped 6 bases and J dropped 1; count of bases not matched to a gene: 8. The CDR3 extends over 16 amino acids. Here the CDR3 reads CASSSVASGNTGELFF. In DNA form, the CDR3 reads TGTGCCAGCTCCTCCGTTGCTAGCGGGAACACCGGGGAGCTGTTTTTT.

V and J are TRBV7-9 and TRBJ1-2; D gene uncertain. CDR1 and CDR2 (germline): SEHNR, FQNEAQ (reference sequence). The CDR3 consists of 13 residues. V was cut by 2 bases and J by 8 bases, with 12 bases left in between. The CDR3 nucleotides are TGTGCCAGCAGCTTATCGGAGGCGGGGGGCTACACCTTC. Protein sequence: CASSLSEAGGYTF.

The rearrangement uses TRBV4-1 and TRBJ1-4; no clear D gene. The V and J ends lost 1 base and 0 bases respectively, with 6 bases between them. CDR1 is MGHRA and CDR2 is YSYEKL in the germline V gene. This CDR3 spans 15 amino acids. This chain's CDR3 is CASSQVRATNEKLFF. The CDR3 DNA sequence: TGCGCCAGCAGCCAAGTTCGGGCAACTAATGAAAAACTGTTTTTT.

CDR3 sequence reads: CASSSAPSGSINEQFF. The CDR3 bases are TGTGCCAGCAGCTCCGCTCCGAGCGGGAGTATCAATGAGCAGTTCTTC. V usage is TRBV11-2 and J usage is TRBJ2-1; 8 bases align to TRBD2. This CDR3 spans 16 amino acids. V lost 4 bases and J lost 6; bases outside the gene matches: 11. Germline V gives CDR1 SGHAT, CDR2 FQNNGV.

This CDR3 reads CASSRTGYGYTF. The CDR3 bases are TGTGCCAGCAGCCGGACAGGGTATGGCTACACCTTC. The V call is TRBV7-8, the J call TRBJ1-2; TRBD1 matches at 8 bases. Germline values: CDR1 SGHVS, CDR2 FQNEAQ. There are 12 residues in the CDR3. V lost 5 bases, J lost 5 bases, and 1 base stayed unmatched.

The chain couples TRBV6-6 to TRBJ2-7; 10 bases fit TRBD1. The CDR3 length is 15 residues. The V gene end was trimmed by 6 bases and the J gene end by 4 bases; junction bases not matched to a gene: 9. Per the germline V gene, CDR1 is MNHNY and CDR2 is SVGAGI (reference sequence). The CDR3 loop reads CASRLRDRGWYEQYF. The CDR3 nucleotides are TGTGCCAGCAGGCTCCGGGACAGGGGATGGTACGAGCAGTACTTC.

The chain is built from TRBV11-2 and TRBJ2-1; unclear D gene. There are 12 residues in the CDR3. In germline, CDR1 is SGHAT, CDR2 FQNNGV. V shed 4 bases and J shed 9 bases, with 10 bases lying between them. The CDR3 protein is CASSSLSSEQFF. The CDR3 DNA sequence: TGTGCCAGCAGCTCTCTCTCTAGTGAGCAGTTCTTC.

This chain connects TRBV28 to TRBJ2-5; 11 bases align to TRBD2. V was clipped by 3 bases and J by 6 bases; unmatched bases: 6. The CDR3 spans 15 residues. Germline V gene lookup returns CDR1 MDHEN and CDR2 SYDVKM. CDR3: CASSFGLAGGQTQYF. The CDR3 nucleotides are TGTGCCAGCAGTTTTGGGCTAGCGGGGGGCCAGACCCAGTACTTC.

This chain uses TRBV7-9 with TRBJ1-3; D possibly corresponds to TRBD1 (6 bases). The CDR3 extends over 14 amino acids. CDR1 and CDR2 (germline): SEHNR, FQNEAQ (reference sequence). The ends were cut back, 1 base at V and 5 bases at J, with 9 bases in the middle. The DNA of the CDR3 is TGTGCCAGCAGCTTAGTGGGGGACAGAAACACCATATATTTT. Encoded protein: CASSLVGDRNTIYF.

The table lists this clone with a count of one. The genes are TRBV5-1 and TRBJ1-2; D is ambiguous. This CDR3 is 15 amino acids long. Trimming removed 0 bases from V and 0 bases from J, with 9 bases in between. Germline values: CDR1 SGHRS, CDR2 YFSETQ. CDR3 in amino acids: CASSLDAGANYGYTF. The CDR3 DNA follows: TGCGCCAGCAGCTTGGACGCAGGCGCTAACTATGGCTACACCTTC.

The chain couples TRBV29-1 to TRBJ2-7, with a weak D call TRBD1 (5 bases). V was shortened by 6 bases and J by 3 bases, with 18 bases between the two germline ends. Germline values: CDR1 SQVTM, CDR2 ANQGSEA. The CDR3 totals 14 residues. The CDR3 DNA follows: TGCAGCGTATATGACAGTAAACTGTTCTACGAGCAGTACTTC. It encodes CSVYDSKLFYEQYF.

The rearrangement links TRBV6-1 to TRBJ2-5, with TRBD2 matching 9 bases. The CDR3 has 16 amino acids. The V gene end was trimmed by 4 bases and the J gene end by 5 bases; junction bases not matched to a gene: 11. The V gene's germline CDR1 is MNHNS and CDR2 SASEGT. CDR3 sequence reads: CASSVGSGRGGETQYF. The CDR3 region has the DNA TGTGCCAGCAGTGTCGGTAGCGGGAGAGGTGGGGAGACCCAGTACTTC.

The chain is built from TRBV7-9 and TRBJ2-7, with a weak D call TRBD1 (6 bases). Germline values: CDR1 SEHNR, CDR2 FQNEAQ (reference sequence). Trimming removed 3 bases from V and 3 bases from J, with 9 bases in between. The CDR3 contains 13 residues. In DNA, the CDR3 is TGTGCCAGCAGCTTCCGGGACAACTACGAGCAGTACTTC. Protein product: CASSFRDNYEQYF.

The V call is TRBV7-9, the J call TRBJ1-6; perhaps TRBD1 as D (5 bases). There are 14 residues in the CDR3. V gave up 3 bases and J gave up 7 bases, with 10 bases separating them. The germline V gene has CDR1 SEHNR and CDR2 FQNEAQ (reference sequence). CDR3 sequence: CASSLNRGNSPLHF. Here the CDR3 DNA reads TGTGCCAGCAGCTTGAACCGGGGGAATTCACCCCTCCACTTT.

The chain couples TRBV4-1 to TRBJ2-7; 10 bases line up with TRBD1. After removal of 2 bases from V and 2 bases from J, the junction contained 6 bases not matched to a gene. Germline V gene data show CDR1 as MGHRA and CDR2 as YSYEKL. The CDR3 sequence is 16 residues long. CDR3 amino acids: CASSQSTGGKTYEQYF. CDR3 DNA sequence: TGCGCCAGCAGCCAATCGACAGGGGGCAAGACCTACGAGCAGTACTTC.

This chain joins TRBV28 and TRBJ2-1; 10 nucleotides agree with TRBD2. This CDR3 is built from 15 residues. Trimming cost V 6 bases and J 7 bases; bases outside gene matches: 9. Germline CDR1 reads MDHEN; CDR2 reads SYDVKM. CDR3 in DNA: TGTGCCAGCAGCCCGACTAGCGGGCCTCAAAATGAGCAGTTCTTC. This gives the protein CASSPTSGPQNEQFF. Looking up the rest from reference TRBV28 and TRBJ2-1 gives the full variable domain: DVKVTQSSRYLVKRTGEKVFLECVQDMDHENMFWYRQDPGLGLRLIYFSYDVKMKEKGDIPEGYSVSREKKERFSLILESASTNQTSMYLCASSPTSGPQNEQFFGPGTRLTVL.

The V and J genes are TRBV28 and TRBJ1-4; 9 bases are shared with TRBD1. This CDR3 contains 15 residues. Germline CDR1 MDHEN, CDR2 SYDVKM. V gave up 5 bases and J gave up 10 bases; unmatched junction bases: 11. DNA of the CDR3: TGTGCCAGCAGTGCCCGGGACAGGGCTTTTGGAAAACTGTTTTTT. This encodes CASSARDRAFGKLFF.

The chain combines TRBV29-1 with TRBJ1-1, with D maybe TRBD1 (5 bases). V was shortened by 6 bases and J by 1 base, with 12 bases between the two germline ends. Germline assignment: CDR1 SQVTM and CDR2 ANQGSEA. The CDR3 covers 13 residues. CDR3 in DNA: TGCAGCGTGGGAGGGGCGCAGAACACTGAAGCTTTCTTT. As protein: CSVGGAQNTEAFF.

Comment on this clone: The sample holds other DNA sequences that translate to the same CDR3. This chain joins TRBV18 and TRBJ2-3; D unresolved. The germline V gene encodes CDR1 KGHSH and CDR2 LQKENI. The CDR3 has 13 amino acids. V dropped 0 bases and J dropped 6 bases, with 7 bases sitting between them. This chain's CDR3 is CASSPPGSDTQYF. The CDR3 nucleotides read TGTGCCAGCTCACCACCGGGCTCCGATACGCAGTATTTT. The variable domain in full, completed from reference TRBV18 and TRBJ2-3, reads NAGVMQNPRHLVRRRGQEARLRCSPMKGHSHVYWYRQLPEEGLKFMVYLQKENIIDESGMPKERFSAEFPKEGPSILRIQQVVRGDSAAYFCASSPPGSDTQYFGPGTRLTVL.

V usage is TRBV10-3 and J usage is TRBJ2-2; 7 positions agree with TRBD1. Germline values: CDR1 ENHRY, CDR2 SYGVKD. The ends lost 4 bases at V and 3 bases at J; junction bases unmatched: 5. CDR3 length: 15 residues. Here the CDR3 DNA reads TGTGCCATCAGTGGCTCGGACAGGCACACCGGGGAGCTGTTTTTT. This gives the protein CAISGSDRHTGELFF.

This rearrangement joins TRBV12-5 to TRBJ1-2; TRBD1 matches 8 bases. Germline CDR1 reads LGHNT; CDR2 reads FRNRAP. Trimming took 5 bases from V and 4 from J; bases not matched to a gene: 9. CDR3 length equals 15 residues. CDR3 protein: CASGAPAGGSYGYTF. The CDR3 bases are TGTGCTAGTGGTGCCCCCGCAGGGGGCTCCTATGGCTACACCTTC.

The rearrangement uses TRBV10-3 and TRBJ2-1, with D unclear. Trimming cost V 8 bases and J 9 bases, with 17 bases left between them. CDR1 and CDR2 from the germline V gene are ENHRY and SYGVKD. The CDR3 loop spans 13 amino acids. CDR3 region: CAIAPDGASEQFF. Here the CDR3 DNA reads TGTGCCATCGCCCCAGACGGAGCAAGTGAGCAGTTCTTC.

The chain joins TRBV19 to TRBJ2-2, with D perhaps TRBD2 (6 bases). CDR1 LNHDA and CDR2 SQIVND come from the germline V gene (reference sequence). CDR3 size: 16 residues. V lost 7 bases to trimming and J lost 5 bases, with 20 bases between them. CDR3 amino acids: CASTRRRVLGTGELFF. DNA for the CDR3: TGTGCCAGTACCCGGCGGAGGGTCCTTGGGACCGGGGAGCTGTTTTTT.

The chain is built from TRBV6-5 and TRBJ2-1, with 8 bases that match TRBD1. Germline lookup yields CDR1 MNHEY and CDR2 SVGAGI. The CDR3 runs 15 residues. The V gene end was trimmed by 2 bases and the J gene end by 6 bases; junction bases not matched to a gene: 6. The chain's CDR3 is CASSYAGQGSNEQFF. The CDR3 DNA is TGTGCCAGCAGTTACGCAGGACAGGGATCCAATGAGCAGTTCTTC.